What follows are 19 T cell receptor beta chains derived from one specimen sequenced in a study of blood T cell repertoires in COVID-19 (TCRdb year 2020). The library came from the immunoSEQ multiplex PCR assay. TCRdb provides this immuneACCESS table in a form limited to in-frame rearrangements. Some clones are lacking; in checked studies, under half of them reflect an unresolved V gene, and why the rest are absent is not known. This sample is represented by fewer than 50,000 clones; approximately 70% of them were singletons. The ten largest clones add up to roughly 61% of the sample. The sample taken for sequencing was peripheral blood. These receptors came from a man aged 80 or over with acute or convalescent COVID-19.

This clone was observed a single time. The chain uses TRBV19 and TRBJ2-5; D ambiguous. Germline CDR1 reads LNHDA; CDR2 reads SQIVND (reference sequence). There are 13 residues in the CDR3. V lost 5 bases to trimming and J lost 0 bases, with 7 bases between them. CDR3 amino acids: CASSHTYQETQYF. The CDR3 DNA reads TGTGCCAGTAGTCACACGTACCAAGAGACCCAGTACTTC.

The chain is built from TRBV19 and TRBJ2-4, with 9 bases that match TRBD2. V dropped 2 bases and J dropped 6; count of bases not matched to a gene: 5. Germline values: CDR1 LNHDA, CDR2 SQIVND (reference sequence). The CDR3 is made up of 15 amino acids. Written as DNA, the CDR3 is TGTGCCAGTAGTATAATTGCGGGAGGGGGAAACATTCAGTACTTC. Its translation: CASSIIAGGGNIQYF.

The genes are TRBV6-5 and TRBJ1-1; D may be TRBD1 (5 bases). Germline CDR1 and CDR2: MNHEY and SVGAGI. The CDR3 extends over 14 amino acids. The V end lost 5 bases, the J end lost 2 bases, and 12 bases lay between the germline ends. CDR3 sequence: CASSLARANTEAFF. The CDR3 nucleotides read TGTGCCAGCAGTCTCGCCAGGGCTAACACTGAAGCTTTCTTT.

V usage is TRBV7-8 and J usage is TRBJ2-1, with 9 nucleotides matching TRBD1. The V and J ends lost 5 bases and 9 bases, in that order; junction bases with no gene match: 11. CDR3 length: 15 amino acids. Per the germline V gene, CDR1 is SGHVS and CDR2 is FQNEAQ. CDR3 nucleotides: TGTGCCAGCAGCGCGAGACCGGGACAGGGAGGTGAGCAGTTCTTC. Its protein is CASSARPGQGGEQFF.

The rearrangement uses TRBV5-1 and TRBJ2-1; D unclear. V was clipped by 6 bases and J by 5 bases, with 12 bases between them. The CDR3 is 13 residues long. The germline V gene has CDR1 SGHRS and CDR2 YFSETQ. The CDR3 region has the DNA TGCGCCAGCACCTCCCTGAGGAACAATGAGCAGTTCTTC. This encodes CASTSLRNNEQFF.

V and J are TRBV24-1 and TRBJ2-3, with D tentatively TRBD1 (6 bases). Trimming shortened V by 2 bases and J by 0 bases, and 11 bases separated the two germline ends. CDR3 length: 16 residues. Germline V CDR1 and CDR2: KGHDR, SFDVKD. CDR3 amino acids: CATSDSRTASTDTQYF. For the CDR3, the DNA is TGTGCCACCAGTGATTCAAGGACAGCTAGCACAGATACGCAGTATTTT.

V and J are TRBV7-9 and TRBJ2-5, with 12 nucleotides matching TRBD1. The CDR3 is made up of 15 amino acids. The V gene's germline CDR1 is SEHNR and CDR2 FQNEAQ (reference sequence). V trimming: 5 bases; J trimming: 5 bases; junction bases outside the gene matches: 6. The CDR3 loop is CASSTGTGGRETQYF. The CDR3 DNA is TGTGCCAGCAGCACCGGGACAGGGGGCCGGGAGACCCAGTACTTC.

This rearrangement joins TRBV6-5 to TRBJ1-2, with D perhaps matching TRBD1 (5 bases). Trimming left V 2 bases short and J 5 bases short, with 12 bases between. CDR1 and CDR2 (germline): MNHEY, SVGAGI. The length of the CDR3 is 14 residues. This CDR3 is CASSYGHKKYGYTF. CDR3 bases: TGTGCCAGCAGTTACGGACATAAAAAATATGGCTACACCTTC.

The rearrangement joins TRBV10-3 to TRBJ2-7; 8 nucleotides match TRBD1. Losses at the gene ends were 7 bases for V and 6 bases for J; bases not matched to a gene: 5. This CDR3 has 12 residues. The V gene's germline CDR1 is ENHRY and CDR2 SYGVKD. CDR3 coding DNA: TGTGCCATCAAGACCGGGACAGGCGAGCAGTACTTC. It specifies CAIKTGTGEQYF.

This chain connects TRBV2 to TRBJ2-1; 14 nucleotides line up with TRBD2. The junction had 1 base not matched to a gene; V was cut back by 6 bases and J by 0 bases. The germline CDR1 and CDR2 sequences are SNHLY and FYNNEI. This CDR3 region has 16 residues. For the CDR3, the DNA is TGTGCCAGCAGCGGGACTAGCGGGAGCTCCTACAATGAGCAGTTCTTC. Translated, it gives CASSGTSGSSYNEQFF.

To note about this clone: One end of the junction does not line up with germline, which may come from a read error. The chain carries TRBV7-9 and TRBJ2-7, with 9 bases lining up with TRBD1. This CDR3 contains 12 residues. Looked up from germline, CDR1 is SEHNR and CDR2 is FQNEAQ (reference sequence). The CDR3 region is CASSPGTGTFSF. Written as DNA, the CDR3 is TGTGCCAGCAGCCCGGGGACAGGGACCTTCTCGTTC.

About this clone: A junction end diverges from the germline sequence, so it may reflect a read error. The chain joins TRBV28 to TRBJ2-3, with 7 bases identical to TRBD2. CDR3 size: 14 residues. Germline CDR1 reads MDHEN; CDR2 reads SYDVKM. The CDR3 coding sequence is TGTGCCAGCAGTGACCGGGGGAGGGCAGATGCGCAGTATTTT. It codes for CASSDRGRADAQYF.

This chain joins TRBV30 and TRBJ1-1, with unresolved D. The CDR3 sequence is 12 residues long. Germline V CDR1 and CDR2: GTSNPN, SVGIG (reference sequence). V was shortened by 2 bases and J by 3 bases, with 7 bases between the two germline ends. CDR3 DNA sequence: TGTGCCTGGAGTCACGGTTACACTGAAGCTTTCTTT. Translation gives CAWSHGYTEAFF.

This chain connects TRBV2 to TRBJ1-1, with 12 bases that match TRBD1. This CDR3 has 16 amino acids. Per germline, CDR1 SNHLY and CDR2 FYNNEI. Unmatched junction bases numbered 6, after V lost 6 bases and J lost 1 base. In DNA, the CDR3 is TGTGCCAGCAGGAGGGACAGGGGGCGACCGAACACTGAAGCTTTCTTT. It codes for CASRRDRGRPNTEAFF.

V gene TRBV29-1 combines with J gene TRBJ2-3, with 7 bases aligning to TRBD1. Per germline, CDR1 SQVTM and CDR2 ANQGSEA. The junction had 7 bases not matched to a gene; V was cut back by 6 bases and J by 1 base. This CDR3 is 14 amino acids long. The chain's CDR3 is CSVATGVGTDTQYF. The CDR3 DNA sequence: TGCAGCGTAGCCACAGGGGTAGGCACAGATACGCAGTATTTT.

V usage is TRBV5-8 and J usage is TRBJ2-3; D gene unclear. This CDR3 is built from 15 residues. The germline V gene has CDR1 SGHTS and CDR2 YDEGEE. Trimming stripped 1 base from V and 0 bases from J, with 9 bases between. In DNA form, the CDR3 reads TGTGCCAGCAGCTTGACGGGTGGGAGCACAGATACGCAGTATTTT. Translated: CASSLTGGSTDTQYF. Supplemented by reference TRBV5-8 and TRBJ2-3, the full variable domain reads EAGVTQSPTHLIKTRGQQATLRCSPISGHTSVYWYQQALGLGLQFLLWYDEGEERNRGNFPPRFSGRQFPNYSSELNVNALELEDSALYLCASSLTGGSTDTQYFGPGTRLTVL.

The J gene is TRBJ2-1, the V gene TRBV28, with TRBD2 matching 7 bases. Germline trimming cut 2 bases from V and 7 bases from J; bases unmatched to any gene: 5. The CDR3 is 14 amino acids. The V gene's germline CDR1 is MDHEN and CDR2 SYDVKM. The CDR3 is CASSLAGDWNEQFF. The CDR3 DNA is TGTGCCAGCAGTTTAGCGGGAGATTGGAATGAGCAGTTCTTC.

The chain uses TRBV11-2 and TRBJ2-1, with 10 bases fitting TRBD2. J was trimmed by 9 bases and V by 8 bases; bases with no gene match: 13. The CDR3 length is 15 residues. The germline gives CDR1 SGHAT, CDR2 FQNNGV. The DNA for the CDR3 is TGTGCCAGCGCGCGAGCGGGAGGGCGTAACGGTGAGCAGTTCTTC. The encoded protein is CASARAGGRNGEQFF.

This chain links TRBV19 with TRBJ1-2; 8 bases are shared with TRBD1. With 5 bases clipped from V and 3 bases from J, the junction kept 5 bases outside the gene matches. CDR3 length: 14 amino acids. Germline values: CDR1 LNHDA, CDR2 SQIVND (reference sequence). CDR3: CASSLGQGDYGYTF. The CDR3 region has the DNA TGTGCCAGTAGTTTAGGACAGGGTGACTATGGCTACACCTTC. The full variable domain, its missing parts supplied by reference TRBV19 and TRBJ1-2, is DGGITQSPKYLFRKEGQNVTLSCEQNLNHDAMYWYRQDPGQGLRLIYYSQIVNDFQKGDIAEGYSVSREKKESFPLTVTSAQKNPTAFYLCASSLGQGDYGYTFGSGTRLTVV.